Presented here are 14 T cell receptor beta chains from one specimen sequenced in a study of shared clonotypes between healthy human individuals (dated by TCRdb to 2019 to 2021). Preparation of the library involved the immunoSEQ multiplex PCR assay. TCRdb retrieved this table from immuneACCESS and kept in-frame rearrangements only. Not all clones are present; in checked studies, unresolved V genes account for under half, and no reason is known for the remainder. The sample table shows nearly 600,000 clones, and around 95% are seen once. The ten top clones hold 0.1% to 0.11% of the sample. CD8 naive samples were CD45RO-negative cells positively selected for CCR7, giving a CD45RA+CCR7+ population that excluded TemRA cells. The material sequenced was naive CD8+ T cells sorted from blood. The sample's cell subset or site, from its label and the paper: CD45RA+CCR7+. The source of these receptors is a woman aged 30 to 39 in good health.

The rearrangement links TRBV4-2 to TRBJ2-3; D uncertain. The germline V and J ends were trimmed by 0 bases and 1 base, with 8 bases remaining between them. The germline CDR1 and CDR2 sequences are LGHNA and YNFKEQ. CDR3 length: 15 residues. CDR3 DNA: TGTGCCAGCAGCCAAGATATACCCGGCACAGATACGCAGTATTTT. Protein sequence: CASSQDIPGTDTQYF.

V and J are TRBV28 and TRBJ2-3; D remains unclear. V was cut by 2 bases and J by 6 bases, with 15 bases left in between. CDR3 length: 15 residues. The germline V gene has CDR1 MDHEN and CDR2 SYDVKM. For the CDR3, the DNA is TGTGCCAGCAGTTTAATGCTAAGACCAAAGGATACGCAGTATTTT. Translation: CASSLMLRPKDTQYF.

V usage is TRBV13 and J usage is TRBJ2-6; D remains unclear. The CDR3 consists of 14 residues. From germline, CDR1 is PRHDT and CDR2 FYEKMQ (reference sequence). V was pared by 5 bases and J by 3 bases, with 8 bases between. CDR3 DNA sequence: TGTGCCAGCAGCCTTAGCTATGGGGCCAACGTCCTGACTTTC. Translating it yields CASSLSYGANVLTF.

The chain combines TRBV5-1 with TRBJ2-2, with D possibly being TRBD1 (5 bases). This CDR3 region has 14 residues. V was cut by 1 base and J by 4 bases, with 8 bases left in between. The germline V gene encodes CDR1 SGHRS and CDR2 YFSETQ. The CDR3 sequence is CASSLTGSTGELFF. The CDR3 DNA follows: TGCGCCAGCAGCTTGACAGGTAGCACCGGGGAGCTGTTTTTT.

The chain links TRBV6-5 to TRBJ1-2; TRBD1 is a possible D gene (5 bases). V was trimmed by 2 bases and J by 8 bases, leaving 12 bases between them. Germline CDR1 reads MNHEY; CDR2 reads SVGAGI. The CDR3 length is 13 residues. DNA for the CDR3: TGTGCCAGCAGTTACGCAGGGATTCACGGCTACACCTTC. Protein product: CASSYAGIHGYTF.

The chain employs TRBV4-2 and TRBJ2-7, with TRBD2 identical over 7 bases. Germline assignment: CDR1 LGHNA and CDR2 YNFKEQ. The ends lost 0 bases at V and 0 bases at J; junction bases unmatched: 11. The CDR3 consists of 18 residues. For the CDR3, the DNA is TGTGCCAGCAGCCAAGACCCGGTGTCTAGCGGATTCTCCTACGAGCAGTACTTC. This encodes CASSQDPVSSGFSYEQYF.

V usage is TRBV2 and J usage is TRBJ2-7; 7 bases match TRBD2. V shed 7 bases and J 5 bases; nucleotides not matched to a gene: 14. CDR3 length: 15 amino acids. Looked up from germline, CDR1 is SNHLY and CDR2 is FYNNEI. The CDR3 sequence: CASTLVASGEDEQYF. The DNA of the CDR3 is TGTGCCAGCACCCTGGTGGCTAGCGGTGAGGACGAGCAGTACTTC.

This clone has only a few counts. This chain uses TRBV28 with TRBJ2-2; possibly TRBD1 or TRBD2 for D (5 bases each). CDR3 size: 14 residues. From germline, CDR1 is MDHEN and CDR2 SYDVKM. With 6 bases removed from V and 9 bases from J, the gap between germline ends came to 17 bases. The CDR3 nucleotides are TGTGCCAGCAGCCCGGGGCTAGGGGCCAGGGAGCTGTTTTTT. Translating it yields CASSPGLGARELFF.

This clone showed up just once. V gene TRBV5-1 combines with J gene TRBJ2-5; 7 bases line up with TRBD2. Trimming took 5 bases from V and 4 from J; bases not matched to a gene: 8. The CDR3 runs 14 residues. Germline CDR1 is SGHRS and CDR2 is YFSETQ. The CDR3 is CASRRELGTETQYF. The CDR3 DNA follows: TGCGCCAGCAGGCGGGAGTTGGGGACAGAGACCCAGTACTTC. The complete variable domain, with remaining parts taken from reference TRBV5-1 and TRBJ2-5, reads KAGVTQTPRYLIKTRGQQVTLSCSPISGHRSVSWYQQTPGQGLQFLFEYFSETQRNKGNFPGRFSGRQFSNSRSEMNVSTLELGDSALYLCASRRELGTETQYFGPGTRLLVL.

This rearrangement joins TRBV28 to TRBJ2-7; D may be TRBD1 (6 bases). Looked up from germline, CDR1 is MDHEN and CDR2 is SYDVKM. V was clipped by 2 bases and J by 2 bases, with 13 bases between them. This CDR3 spans 15 amino acids. CDR3 residues: CASSLLPGHTYEQYF. The CDR3 DNA reads TGTGCCAGCAGTTTACTTCCGGGACATACCTACGAGCAGTACTTC.

The V and J genes are TRBV19 and TRBJ2-3; D possibly uses TRBD1 or TRBD2 (5 bases each). This CDR3 is built from 16 residues. V was trimmed by 3 bases and J by 2 bases, leaving 15 bases between them. CDR1 is LNHDA, CDR2 SQIVND, per germline (reference sequence). The DNA of the CDR3 is TGTGCCAGTAGTATGTGGGGGTTGTCCGACACAGATACGCAGTATTTT. Translation gives CASSMWGLSDTDTQYF.

The chain links TRBV5-4 to TRBJ2-7; D is uncertain. Between the trimmed V and J ends, which lost 4 bases and 5 bases, there was a span of 7 bases. The length of the CDR3 is 11 residues. Germline V CDR1 and CDR2: SGHNT, YYREEE (reference sequence). The CDR3 DNA is TGTGCCAGCAGCGGGGTAGACGAGCAGTACTTC. As protein: CASSGVDEQYF.

The chain carries TRBV5-4 and TRBJ1-2; 8 nucleotides line up with TRBD1. The CDR3 has 14 amino acids. Germline V CDR1 and CDR2: SGHNT, YYREEE (reference sequence). V was pared by 4 bases and J by 8 bases, with 10 bases of the junction left unmatched. The CDR3 region is CASSTGTGGGGYTF. The CDR3 DNA sequence: TGTGCCAGCAGCACAGGAACAGGGGGAGGGGGCTACACCTTC.

The chain combines TRBV5-1 with TRBJ2-3; D tentatively fits TRBD1 or TRBD2 (5 bases each). Trimming removed 7 bases from V and 0 bases from J, with 12 bases in between. The CDR3 extends over 14 amino acids. CDR1 SGHRS and CDR2 YFSETQ come from the germline V gene. CDR3 nucleotides: TGCGCCAGCGGTTCGGGACGGAGCACAGATACGCAGTATTTT. It yields the protein CASGSGRSTDTQYF.